The 3 T cell receptor beta chains below all came from one sample that was sequenced in a study of technical replicates of blood from several donors. Profiled with immunoSEQ multiplex PCR; TCRdb holds only in-frame clones, not every one. The sample includes tens of thousands of clones, approximately 96% seen only once; the top ten take about 0.41%. Sequencing used T cells isolated from PBMCs. These receptors were taken from a human donor in good health.

This clone appeared a single time. This chain links TRBV15 with TRBJ2-5; 8 bases are a match to TRBD2. Germline V gene data show CDR1 as LNHNV and CDR2 as YYDKDF (reference sequence). Trimming took 1 base from V and 5 from J; bases not matched to a gene: 3. CDR3 length equals 14 residues. The CDR3 reads CATSRGTSLETQYF. CDR3 nucleotide sequence: TGTGCCACCAGCAGAGGGACTAGCTTGGAGACCCAGTACTTC.

The chain joins TRBV9 to TRBJ1-2; 11 bases align to TRBD1. Losses at the gene ends were 3 bases for V and 8 bases for J; bases not matched to a gene: 6. Germline V lookup: CDR1 SGDLS, CDR2 YYNGEE. The CDR3 loop spans 14 amino acids. Here the CDR3 reads CASSAGQGADGYTF. CDR3 coding DNA: TGTGCCAGCAGCGCTGGACAGGGGGCCGACGGCTACACCTTC. Full variable domain (remainder filled in from reference TRBV9 and TRBJ1-2): DSGVTQTPKHLITATGQRVTLRCSPRSGDLSVYWYQQSLDQGLQFLIQYYNGEERAKGNILERFSAQQFPDLHSELNLSSLELGDSALYFCASSAGQGADGYTFGSGTRLTVV.

This clone was counted a single time. J is TRBJ2-1 and V is TRBV18; D is uncertain. This CDR3 is built from 15 residues. Germline V gene data show CDR1 as KGHSH and CDR2 as LQKENI. The V end lost 0 bases, the J end lost 5 bases, and 11 bases lay between the germline ends. As DNA, the CDR3 is TGTGCCAGCTCACCACCGTGGAGTCCCGACAATGAGCAGTTCTTC. Its protein product is CASSPPWSPDNEQFF.